This T cell receptor (beta chain) was identified during a study of Graves' ophthalmopathy and Graves' hyperthyroidism. Trimming removed 1 base from V and 0 bases from J, with 10 bases in between. This CDR3 has 16 residues. Germline CDR1 reads LNHDA; CDR2 reads SQIVND (reference sequence). Researchers took RNA transcripts and amplified TCR beta CDR3 regions from them. HTBI-primed first-round RT-PCR preceded second-round multiplex PCR. One entry per CDR3 protein, called by TCRdb with MiXCR from the multiplex PCR reads. The sample shows fewer than 400,000 distinct CDR3 sequences, 18% of them seen only once. Patients were left out if they had other autoimmune diseases, uncontrolled infections, pregnancy or lactation. A diagnosis was made from clinical symptoms together with serum thyroxine, TRAb, thyroid ultrasound and orbital computed tomography. Study-wide findings and caveats: Sensitivity reached 87.88% and specificity 81.08% for a 13-signature model separating ophthalmopathy from stable hyperthyroidism. Most clonotypes expanded in thyroid above 0.001 frequency were present in blood too.

Many counts were recorded for this clonotype. Its antigen remains unidentified. The chain joins TRBV19 to TRBJ1-5, with D uncertain. Sequences were obtained from peripheral blood. This TCR was recovered from a woman between 18 and 29 years old with Graves' ophthalmopathy. In nucleotides, the CDR3 is TGTGCCAGTAGTATAGTAAGTTCCCTTAGCAATCAGCCCCAGCATTTT. It yields the protein CASSIVSSLSNQPQHF.